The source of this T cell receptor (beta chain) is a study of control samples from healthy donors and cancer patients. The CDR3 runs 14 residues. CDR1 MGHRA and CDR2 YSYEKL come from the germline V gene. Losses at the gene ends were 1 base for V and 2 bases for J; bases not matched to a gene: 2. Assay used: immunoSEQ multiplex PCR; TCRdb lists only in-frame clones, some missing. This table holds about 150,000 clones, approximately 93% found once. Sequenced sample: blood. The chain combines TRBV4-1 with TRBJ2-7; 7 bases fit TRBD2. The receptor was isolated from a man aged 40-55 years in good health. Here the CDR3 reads CASSQVAGAYEQYF. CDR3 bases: TGCGCCAGCAGCCAAGTGGCGGGGGCCTACGAGCAGTACTTC.